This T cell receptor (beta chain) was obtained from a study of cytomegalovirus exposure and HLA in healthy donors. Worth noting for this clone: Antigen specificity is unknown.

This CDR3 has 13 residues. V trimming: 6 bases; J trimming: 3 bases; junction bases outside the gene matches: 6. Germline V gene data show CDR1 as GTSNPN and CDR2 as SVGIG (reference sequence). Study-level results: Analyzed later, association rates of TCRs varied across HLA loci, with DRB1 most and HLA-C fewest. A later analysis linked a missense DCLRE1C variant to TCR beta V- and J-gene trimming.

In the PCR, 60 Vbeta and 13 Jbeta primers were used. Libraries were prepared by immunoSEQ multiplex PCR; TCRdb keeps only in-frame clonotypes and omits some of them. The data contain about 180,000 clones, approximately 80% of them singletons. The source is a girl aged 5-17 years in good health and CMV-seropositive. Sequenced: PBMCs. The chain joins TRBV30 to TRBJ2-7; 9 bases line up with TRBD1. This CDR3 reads CACNRDRDYEQYF. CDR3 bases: TGTGCCTGCAACCGGGACAGGGACTACGAGCAGTACTTC. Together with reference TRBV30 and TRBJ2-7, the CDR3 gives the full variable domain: SQTIHQWPATLVQPVGSPLSLECTVEGTSNPNLYWYRQAAGRGLQLLFYSVGIGQISSEVPQNLSASRPQDRQFILSSKKLLLSDSGFYLCACNRDRDYEQYFGPGTRLTVT.